The 9 T cell receptor beta chains reported below all come from one sample, sequenced in a study of shared clonotypes between healthy human individuals. Clones were read by immunoSEQ multiplex PCR, and TCRdb kept only the in-frame ones, dropping some. The repertoire has some 530,000 clones, over 70% of them found once; the top ten carry over 9.5%. The sequencing input was PBMCs. These receptor sequences come from a woman in her forties in good health. Some clones in this sample may be carry-over from other donors' samples.

The J gene is TRBJ2-7, the V gene TRBV28; D possibly corresponds to TRBD2 (5 bases). Germline V gene data show CDR1 as MDHEN and CDR2 as SYDVKM. The CDR3 runs to 15 residues. The ends were cut back, 8 bases at V and 1 base at J, with 18 bases in the middle. The CDR3 reads CASGPWQTGSYEQYF. Here the CDR3 DNA reads TGTGCCAGCGGACCTTGGCAGACGGGATCCTACGAGCAGTACTTC.

This clone was picked up many times. The chain couples TRBV7-3 to TRBJ2-2, with D tentatively TRBD1 (5 bases). The CDR3 has 15 amino acids. Germline CDR1 reads SGHTA; CDR2 reads FQGTGA. V lost 5 bases to trimming and J lost 2 bases, with 12 bases between them. CDR3 in DNA: TGTGCCAGCAGCCCCTACAGGTCTAACACCGGGGAGCTGTTTTTT. This gives the protein CASSPYRSNTGELFF.

Of note for this clone: A far bigger clonotype differs at one base, so this is likely a read error. The rearrangement uses TRBV5-1 and TRBJ1-1; perhaps TRBD1 as D (6 bases). The V and J ends lost 1 base and 6 bases respectively, with 16 bases between them. The CDR3 has 15 amino acids. Germline V CDR1 and CDR2: SGHRS, YFSETQ. The CDR3 DNA is TGCGCCAGCAGCTTGAACACCGGGGGGCGCGCTGAAGCTTTCTTT. Its translation: CASSLNTGGRAEAFF.

The CDR3 nucleotides are TGTGCCAGCAGCTTGCAGGAGGCTGGTTATTCACCCCTCCACTTT. This translates into CASSLQEAGYSPLHF. This chain uses TRBV5-8 with TRBJ1-6; D is undetermined. Germline values: CDR1 SGHTS, CDR2 YDEGEE. The CDR3 is made up of 15 amino acids. V was trimmed by 1 base and J by 8 bases, leaving 13 bases between them.

To note about this clone: This likely came from a read error, as a far larger clone is one base away. CDR3 DNA sequence: TGTGCCAGCAGCCAAGACGGAGGGCGAGGGGGGGGCACTGAAGCTTTCTTT. Its protein is CASSQDGGRGGGTEAFF. The genes are TRBV14 and TRBJ1-1; possibly TRBD1 for D (6 bases). The germline V gene has CDR1 SGHDN and CDR2 FVKESK. The V gene lost 0 bases and the J gene lost 4 bases, with 18 bases spanning the gap. This CDR3 comprises 17 residues.

This clone was seen more than once but under ten times. The genes are TRBV11-2 and TRBJ1-2; D gene unclear. This CDR3 contains 16 residues. V was clipped by 4 bases and J by 0 bases, with 15 bases between them. CDR1 and CDR2 from the germline V gene are SGHAT and FQNNGV. The CDR3 spells CASSSGRWGSNYGYTF. In DNA, the CDR3 is TGTGCCAGCAGCTCCGGCAGGTGGGGATCTAACTATGGCTACACCTTC. Full variable domain (remainder filled in from reference TRBV11-2 and TRBJ1-2): EAGVAQSPRYKIIEKRQSVAFWCNPISGHATLYWYQQILGQGPKLLIQFQNNGVVDDSQLPKDRFSAERLKGVDSTLKIQPAKLEDSAVYLCASSSGRWGSNYGYTFGSGTRLTVV.

As to this clone: The likely explanation is a read error, given a far larger clone one base away. The chain links TRBV29-1 to TRBJ2-3, with D possibly being TRBD1 (5 bases). The CDR3 spans 13 residues. Germline V gene lookup returns CDR1 SQVTM and CDR2 ANQGSEA. Trimming stripped 8 bases from V and 3 bases from J, with 15 bases between. The CDR3 DNA reads as TGCAGCTCTCGGATAGGGGTTACAGATACGCAGTATTTT. This encodes CSSRIGVTDTQYF.

The chain is built from TRBV28 and TRBJ2-7; D may be TRBD1 or TRBD2 (5 bases each). CDR1 and CDR2 from the germline V gene are MDHEN and SYDVKM. The V and J ends lost 3 bases and 6 bases respectively, with 15 bases between them. This CDR3 spans 14 amino acids. The DNA of the CDR3 is TGTGCCAGCAGTTTGTTCACTCGGGACGGCGAGCAGTACTTC. This gives the protein CASSLFTRDGEQYF.

This clone was counted only a few times. The rearrangement links TRBV25-1 to TRBJ1-2, with D uncertain. The CDR3 runs to 13 residues. Trimming took off 4 bases at V and 6 bases at J, with 12 bases between the two ends. The germline V gene encodes CDR1 MGHDK and CDR2 SYGVNS. CDR3 sequence: CASSGLTVHGYTF. The CDR3 bases are TGTGCCAGCAGTGGCTTAACCGTACATGGCTACACCTTC.